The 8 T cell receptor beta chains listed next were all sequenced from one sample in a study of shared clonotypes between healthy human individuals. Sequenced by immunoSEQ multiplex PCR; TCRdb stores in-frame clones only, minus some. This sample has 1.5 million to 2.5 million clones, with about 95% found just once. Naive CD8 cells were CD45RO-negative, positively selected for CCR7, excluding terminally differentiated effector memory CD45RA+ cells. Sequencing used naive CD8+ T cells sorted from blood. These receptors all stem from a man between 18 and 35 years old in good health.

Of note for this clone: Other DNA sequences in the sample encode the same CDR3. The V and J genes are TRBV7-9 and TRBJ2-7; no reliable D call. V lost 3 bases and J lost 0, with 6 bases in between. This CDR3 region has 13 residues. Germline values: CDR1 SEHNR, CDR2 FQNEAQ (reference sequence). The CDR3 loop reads CASSFASSYEQYF. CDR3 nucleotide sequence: TGTGCCAGCAGCTTTGCGAGCTCCTACGAGCAGTACTTC.

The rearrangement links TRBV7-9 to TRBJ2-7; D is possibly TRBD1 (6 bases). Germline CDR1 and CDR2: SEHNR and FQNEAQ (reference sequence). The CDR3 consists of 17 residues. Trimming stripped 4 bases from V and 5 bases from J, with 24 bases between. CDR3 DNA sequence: TGTGCCAGCAGCTCCACCCCGCGGACAGTTCCTTCCCACGAGCAGTACTTC. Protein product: CASSSTPRTVPSHEQYF.

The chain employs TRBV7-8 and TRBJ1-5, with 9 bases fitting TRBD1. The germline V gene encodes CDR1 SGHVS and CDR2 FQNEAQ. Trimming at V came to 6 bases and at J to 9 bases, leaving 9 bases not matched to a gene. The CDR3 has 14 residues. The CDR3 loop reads CASSLRTGERPQHF. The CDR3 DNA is TGTGCCAGCAGTCTCCGGACAGGGGAGAGGCCCCAGCATTTT.

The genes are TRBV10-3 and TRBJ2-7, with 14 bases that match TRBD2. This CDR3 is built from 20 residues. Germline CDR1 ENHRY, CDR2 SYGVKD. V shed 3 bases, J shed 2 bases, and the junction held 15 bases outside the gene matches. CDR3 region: CAISDSETGTSGRRAYEQYF. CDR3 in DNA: TGTGCCATCAGTGACTCTGAAACCGGGACTAGCGGGAGAAGGGCCTACGAGCAGTACTTC.

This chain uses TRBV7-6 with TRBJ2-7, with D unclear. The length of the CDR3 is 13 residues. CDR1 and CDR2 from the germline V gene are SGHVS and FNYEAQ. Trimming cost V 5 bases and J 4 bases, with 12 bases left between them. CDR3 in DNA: TGTGCCAGCAGCCCCCCTAGTGAATACGAGCAGTACTTC. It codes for CASSPPSEYEQYF.

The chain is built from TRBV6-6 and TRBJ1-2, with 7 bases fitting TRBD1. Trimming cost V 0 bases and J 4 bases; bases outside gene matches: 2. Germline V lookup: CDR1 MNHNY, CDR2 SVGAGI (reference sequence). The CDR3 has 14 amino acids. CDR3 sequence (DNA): TGTGCCAGCAGTTACTCAGGGACAGTCTATGGCTACACCTTC. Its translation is CASSYSGTVYGYTF.

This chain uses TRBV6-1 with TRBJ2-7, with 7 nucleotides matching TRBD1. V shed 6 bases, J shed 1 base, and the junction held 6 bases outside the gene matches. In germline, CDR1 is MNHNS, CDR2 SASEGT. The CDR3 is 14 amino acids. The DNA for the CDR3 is TGTGCCAGCAGGGAGAGACAGGGTTCCTACGAGCAGTACTTC. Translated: CASRERQGSYEQYF.

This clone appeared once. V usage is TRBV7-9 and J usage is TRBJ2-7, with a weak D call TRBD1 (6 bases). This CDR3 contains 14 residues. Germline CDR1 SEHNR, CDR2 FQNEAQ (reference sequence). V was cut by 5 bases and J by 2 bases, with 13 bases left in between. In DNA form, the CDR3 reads TGTGCCAGCAGCCCAACAGGGTCGCCCTACGAGCAGTACTTC. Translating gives CASSPTGSPYEQYF.